The clone carrying this T cell receptor beta chain was picked up many times. This CDR3 is 17 amino acids long. Unmatched junction bases numbered 16, after V lost 6 bases and J lost 3 bases. The germline CDR1 and CDR2 sequences are MGHDK and SYGVNS. The source of the sample is a study of regulatory T cells in long-lasting Graves disease. Arm-PCR of CDR3 regions and iRepertoire HTBI primers were the basis on which TCR beta libraries were built. Via MiXCR, TCRdb re-called the multiplex PCR reads, giving one row per CDR3 protein. The sample consists of a few hundred thousand distinct CDR3 sequences, roughly 21% of them appearing once. This sample's time point: persistent/refractory GD, antithyroid drugs over 5 years with positive TRAb. TCR sequences were obtained from RNA taken from PBMCs.

The rearrangement joins TRBV25-1 to TRBJ2-5; 7 nucleotides align to TRBD1. The sample in question was peripheral blood mononuclear cells (PBMCs), obtained when the disease was refractory, from a patient treated with antithyroid drugs. This clonotype was sampled from a female donor with Graves disease. CDR3 nucleotide sequence: TGTGCCAGCAGCCCACTAGGAGACAGGGTTTATGAAGAGACCCAGTACTTC. It codes for CASSPLGDRVYEETQYF.